This T cell receptor beta chain derives from a study of blood T cells in healthy people across ages. The CDR3 totals 13 residues. Germline CDR1 and CDR2: MNHNS and SASEGT. Through a sample-barcoded 5' primer and a J-beta primer mix, a second PCR was run for roughly 6 to 11 cycles. TCRdb reprocessed the 5' RACE reads via MiXCR and lists one record per CDR3 protein. The sample has over 1,500,000 distinct CDR3 sequences; about 39% are singletons. Remarks on this clonotype: This may be a read error: a much more frequent sequence differs by one nucleotide.

This rearrangement joins TRBV6-1 to TRBJ2-5; the D gene is possibly TRBD2 (5 bases). TRBJ2-7 explains the end of the DNA better; the J call may be wrong. Sequencing used blood. This clonotype was sampled from a human donor in good health. This chain's CDR3 is CASSEETKYEQYF. The CDR3 DNA reads TGTGCCAGCAGTGAAGAGACTAAATACGAGCAGTACTTC.